This T cell receptor (beta chain) was retrieved from a study of T cell repertoires in cytomegalovirus infection (dated by TCRdb to between 2018 and 2020). For context, the study as a whole: Because public TCR beta signatures pointed to carriage of CMV infection together with the matching HLA type, the HLA type of each donor mattered for the analysis. Summary of the overall study and its limitations: The ex vivo response was dominated by HLA-C-restricted CMV-specific TCR beta clonotypes, which also provided the single most frequent clonotype in two of eight donors. Cumulative frequency of public TCR beta family members discriminated carriers of CMV infection plus the relevant HLA type in this cohort and an independent 352-donor cohort.

A note on this clonotype: Its antigen is currently not known. Per-base qualities were not stored, and no clone one base away is much larger.

The sequencer was an Illumina HiSeq 1500. TCRdb ran its own pipeline on the public reads, namely fastp trimming at Q25 and MiXCR clone calling, and kept in-frame beta chains. When rows share a CDR3 protein, they turn into one entry using the most common DNA and genes. In this sample the table shows fewer than 300,000 distinct CDR3 sequences, about a quarter of which occur a single time. 14% of the sample is taken by the ten largest. The CDR3 runs 15 residues from the cysteine to the phenylalanine. Only CDR3 DNA remains: 45 bases, in frame from the first base. Deletion took 0 bases off V and 4 bases off J, with a span of 12 bases between the germline ends. For CDR1 and CDR2, the germline V gene lists SGDLS and YYNGEE.

The TCR sequence derives from a human donor in good health (CMV status not recorded). Some clones in this sample may be carry-over from other donors' samples. The specimen was PBMCs. Recombination linked TRBV9 to TRBJ2-3; possibly the D gene is TRBD2, per 5 matching bases. The CDR3 sequence is CASSVGGESADTQYF. Here is the DNA: TGTGCCAGCAGCGTAGGGGGAGAAAGCGCAGATACGCAGTATTTT.